The source of this T cell receptor beta chain is a study of blood T cell repertoires in COVID-19. Study as a whole: Italy, Spain and the United States were the sources of the convalescent and acute COVID-19 samples. T cells, B-cell-depleted T cells, or PBMCs supplied cDNA or gDNA.

As processed by the authors: Reference gene primer amplification gave nucleated cell count estimates. Some clones are missing from TCRdb's copy, which holds only in-frame ones; the method was immunoSEQ multiplex PCR. V and J calls and clone size are those listed in that table; D and trimming were worked out from the DNA. The data show a few hundred thousand clones, with approximately 86% seen just once and approximately 9.8% held by the top ten. The CDR3 covers 17 residues. Germline-derived CDR1 and CDR2 are MNHEY and SVGEGT. V dropped 2 bases and J dropped 3; count of bases not matched to a gene: 9.

Sequenced: peripheral blood. The source of this sequence is a man in his forties who had recovered from COVID-19. The chain carries TRBV6-2 or TRBV6-3 and TRBJ2-7; TRBD2 agrees at 11 bases. CDR3 bases: TGTGCCAGCAGTTACGGGCTAGCGGGGGGCCTCAGCTACGAGCAGTACTTC. It translates to CASSYGLAGGLSYEQYF.